The 26 T cell receptor beta chains given below trace back to one sample, sequenced in a study of blood T cell repertoires in COVID-19. The repertoire was sequenced with immunoSEQ multiplex PCR; TCRdb's copy has only in-frame clones and lacks some. The data hold 30,000 to 40,000 clones, with roughly 80% observed a single time. Sample: peripheral blood. These TCRs come from a man older than 75 with acute or convalescent COVID-19.

The chain uses TRBV24-1 and TRBJ2-3, with TRBD2 matching over 8 bases. V lost 2 bases and J lost 4; bases outside the gene matches: 7. The CDR3 contains 16 residues. Germline values: CDR1 KGHDR, CDR2 SFDVKD. CDR3 coding DNA: TGTGCCACCAGTGATTCAAATAGCGGGGCGGCAGATACGCAGTATTTT. Translating it yields CATSDSNSGAADTQYF.

This clone was detected only once. The chain joins TRBV6-5 to TRBJ1-6; D call uncertain. Germline CDR1 MNHEY, CDR2 SVGAGI. The CDR3 is 14 amino acids. Trimming removed 2 bases from V and 7 bases from J, with 9 bases in between. As DNA, the CDR3 is TGTGCCAGCAGTTACGGCCTAGTGAATTCACCCCTCCACTTT. Translation: CASSYGLVNSPLHF.

The chain uses TRBV6-5 and TRBJ2-3; 10 bases agree with TRBD2. Germline assignment: CDR1 MNHEY and CDR2 SVGAGI. The CDR3 is 13 residues long. V trimming: 6 bases; J trimming: 3 bases; junction bases outside the gene matches: 0. CDR3: CASRGLATDTQYF. The CDR3 DNA is TGTGCCAGCAGGGGACTAGCGACAGATACGCAGTATTTT.

The gene calls are TRBV7-6 and TRBJ1-5; TRBD1 agrees at 8 bases. The CDR3 is 13 amino acids. Germline V gene data show CDR1 as SGHVS and CDR2 as FNYEAQ. V gave up 5 bases and J gave up 4 bases; unmatched junction bases: 1. Here the CDR3 reads CASSRQGNQPQHF. The CDR3 coding sequence is TGTGCCAGCAGCCGACAGGGGAATCAGCCCCAGCATTTT. Full variable domain (missing parts from reference TRBV7-6 and TRBJ1-5): GAGVSQSPRYKVTKRGQDVALRCDPISGHVSLYWYRQALGQGPEFLTYFNYEAQQDKSGLPNDRFSAERPEGSISTLTIQRTEQRDSAMYRCASSRQGNQPQHFGDGTRLSIL.

For the CDR3, the DNA is TGTGCCAGCACCTTAACAGGGGGGGCGCGAGAGACCCAGTACTTC. It specifies CASTLTGGARETQYF. This rearrangement joins TRBV27 to TRBJ2-5; the D gene is possibly TRBD1 (8 bases). Looked up from germline, CDR1 is MNHEY and CDR2 is SMNVEV (reference sequence). CDR3 length equals 15 residues. Trimming removed 7 bases at V and 4 bases at J, with 19 bases between.

The chain has TRBV18 and TRBJ2-7, with 8 bases fitting TRBD1. V was clipped by 3 bases and J by 0 bases; unmatched bases: 7. The CDR3 is made up of 16 amino acids. Germline CDR1 is KGHSH and CDR2 is LQKENI. The CDR3 nucleotides read TGTGCCAGCTCACCTGGACAGGGTAAAGTCTCCTACGAGCAGTACTTC. This encodes CASSPGQGKVSYEQYF.

This chain joins TRBV3-1 (or the pseudogene TRBV3-2) and TRBJ2-5, with D possibly being TRBD2 (6 bases). Germline CDR1 LGHDT, CDR2 YNNKEL (reference sequence). The CDR3 spans 16 residues. Trimming removed 1 base from V and 4 bases from J, with 16 bases in between. CDR3 bases: TGTGCCAGCAGCCAAGGACTAGTTCCCTCGGGAGAGACCCAGTACTTC. Protein sequence: CASSQGLVPSGETQYF.

The chain recombines TRBV11-3 with TRBJ1-2; 10 bases map to TRBD1. CDR3 size: 13 residues. The J segment lost 6 bases and the V segment lost 4 bases, leaving 2 bases of the junction unmatched. Germline CDR1 reads SGHNT; CDR2 reads YENEEA. The CDR3 nucleotides read TGTGCCAGCAGCTACGGGACAGGGGATGGCTACACCTTC. Protein sequence: CASSYGTGDGYTF.

The gene calls are TRBV6-2 or TRBV6-3 and TRBJ1-1; D possibly corresponds to TRBD1 (5 bases). V was shortened by 4 bases and J by 5 bases, with 14 bases between the two germline ends. The V gene's germline CDR1 is MNHEY and CDR2 SVGEGT. The length of the CDR3 is 14 residues. The CDR3 DNA sequence: TGTGCCAGCAGTTCACTCGGGGGAGGGACTGAAGCTTTCTTT. Translation gives CASSSLGGGTEAFF.

CDR3 region: CASSDPGGVRGEAFF. CDR3 DNA: TGCGCCAGCAGCGATCCAGGGGGCGTCCGTGGAGAAGCTTTCTTT. The V gene is TRBV5-1, the J gene TRBJ1-1; TRBD1 agrees at 8 bases. The CDR3 contains 15 residues. Germline V lookup: CDR1 SGHRS, CDR2 YFSETQ. Trimming removed 4 bases from V and 8 bases from J; junction bases left unmatched: 13.

V usage is TRBV4-2 and J usage is TRBJ2-2, with unresolved D. The CDR3 runs to 14 residues. Trimming left V 0 bases short and J 7 bases short, with 9 bases between. Looked up from germline, CDR1 is LGHNA and CDR2 is YNFKEQ. The DNA for the CDR3 is TGTGCCAGCAGCCAAGAACTACCATACGGGGAGCTGTTTTTT. Residues: CASSQELPYGELFF.

This clone was detected a few times. The V gene is TRBV6-5, the J gene TRBJ2-5, with unresolved D. CDR1 is MNHEY, CDR2 SVGAGI, per germline. CDR3 length equals 12 residues. Deletions cut 6 bases from V and 1 base from J, with 6 bases between. The CDR3 sequence: CASSFFQETQYF. CDR3 DNA: TGTGCCAGCAGCTTCTTCCAAGAGACCCAGTACTTC.

DNA for the CDR3: TGTGCCAGCAGGAGAGACCACGGGGCAGATACGCAGTATTTT. This sequence encodes CASRRDHGADTQYF. The J gene is TRBJ2-3, the V gene TRBV5-4; a weak D match, TRBD2 (5 bases). Trimming removed 5 bases from V and 4 bases from J, with 14 bases in between. CDR3 length equals 14 residues. CDR1 and CDR2 from the germline V gene are SGHNT and YYREEE (reference sequence).

The chain combines TRBV6-2 or TRBV6-3 with TRBJ2-7, with 10 bases that match TRBD2. The trim removed 2 bases at V and 1 base at J, leaving 17 bases unmatched. The CDR3 has 20 residues. The germline CDR1 and CDR2 sequences are MNHEY and SVGEGT. CDR3 loop: CASSYPKKTKPGLASYEQYF. The CDR3 nucleotides read TGTGCCAGCAGTTACCCGAAAAAGACGAAACCGGGACTAGCGTCCTACGAGCAGTACTTC.

This clone was counted between two and nine times. The chain couples TRBV5-1 to TRBJ2-4; maybe TRBD1 (6 bases). Per the germline V gene, CDR1 is SGHRS and CDR2 is YFSETQ. The CDR3 is made up of 16 amino acids. Trimming took off 0 bases at V and 8 bases at J, with 18 bases between the two ends. The CDR3 is CASSLGGQRDLDIQYF. The CDR3 nucleotides read TGCGCCAGCAGCTTGGGGGGACAAAGGGATCTAGACATTCAGTACTTC.

This clone was found once. V is TRBV24-1 and J is TRBJ2-2; 10 nucleotides line up with TRBD1. Trimming cost V 5 bases and J 5 bases; bases outside gene matches: 4. CDR1 is KGHDR and CDR2 is SFDVKD in the germline V gene. The CDR3 is made up of 15 amino acids. CDR3 amino acids: CATSAPDRGTGELFF. The CDR3 DNA sequence: TGTGCCACCAGTGCGCCGGACAGGGGGACCGGGGAGCTGTTTTTT.

The chain links TRBV2 to TRBJ1-6, with TRBD1 matching 9 bases. The CDR3 covers 14 residues. The V gene's germline CDR1 is SNHLY and CDR2 FYNNEI. The junction had 4 bases not matched to a gene; V was cut back by 4 bases and J by 9 bases. The CDR3 coding sequence is TGTGCCAGCAGTGGACAGGGGGATGGTTCACCCCTCCACTTT. Its translation is CASSGQGDGSPLHF.

This clone was recorded once. The rearrangement joins TRBV27 to TRBJ2-1, with a weak D call TRBD1 (6 bases). There are 15 residues in the CDR3. Germline CDR1 reads MNHEY; CDR2 reads SMNVEV (reference sequence). V was pared by 5 bases and J by 3 bases, with 14 bases between. The CDR3 is CASSLQGWFYNEQFF. The CDR3 DNA is TGTGCCAGCAGTCTCCAGGGGTGGTTCTACAATGAGCAGTTCTTC.

This chain connects TRBV6-5 to TRBJ2-3; the match to TRBD1 covers 10 bases. Trimming cost V 6 bases and J 4 bases; bases outside gene matches: 4. Germline CDR1 and CDR2: MNHEY and SVGAGI. The CDR3 has 14 residues. CDR3: CASRRDRGPDTQYF. For the CDR3, the DNA is TGTGCCAGCAGGAGGGACAGGGGTCCAGATACGCAGTATTTT.

The V gene is TRBV4-3, the J gene TRBJ2-4; D gene uncertain. CDR3 length: 16 amino acids. Germline V gene lookup returns CDR1 LGHNA and CDR2 YSLEER. V gave up 0 bases and J gave up 0 bases, with 9 bases separating them. The CDR3 loop reads CASSQDYGLAKNIQYF. In DNA, the CDR3 is TGCGCCAGCAGCCAAGATTACGGTCTAGCCAAAAACATTCAGTACTTC.

This clone occurred many times. The CDR3 DNA follows: TGTGCCAGCAGCCTCAACCCACTAGCGGGGGGCCAAGAGACCCAGTACTTC. It yields the protein CASSLNPLAGGQETQYF. The chain combines TRBV4-2 with TRBJ2-5; 12 positions agree with TRBD2. From germline, CDR1 is LGHNA and CDR2 YNFKEQ. V shed 4 bases and J 1 base; nucleotides not matched to a gene: 7. The CDR3 consists of 17 residues.

The CDR3 region has the DNA TGTGCCAGCAGTCTCCCCCCAAGCCTGAACACTGAAGCTTTCTTT. This gives the protein CASSLPPSLNTEAFF. J is TRBJ1-1 and V is TRBV28; no clear D. With 5 bases removed from V and 0 bases from J, the gap between germline ends came to 13 bases. The germline gives CDR1 MDHEN, CDR2 SYDVKM. This CDR3 has 15 residues.

This clone was seen a single time. The V call is TRBV10-3, the J call TRBJ2-2; D may be TRBD2 (5 bases). The V end was cut by 3 bases, the J end by 0 bases, with 8 bases between. The germline V gene encodes CDR1 ENHRY and CDR2 SYGVKD. This CDR3 comprises 15 residues. The DNA for the CDR3 is TGTGCCATCAGTGAACTAGACCCGAACACCGGGGAGCTGTTTTTT. It translates to CAISELDPNTGELFF.

This clone was detected once. V gene TRBV2 combines with J gene TRBJ1-2; D remains ambiguous. Germline loops: CDR1 SNHLY, CDR2 FYNNEI. The CDR3 has 13 amino acids. The V end was cut by 5 bases, the J end by 5 bases, with 12 bases between. The CDR3 here is CASSRVLMYGYTF. DNA of the CDR3: TGTGCCAGCAGTCGGGTCCTAATGTATGGCTACACCTTC.

The genes are TRBV7-9 and TRBJ2-7; 8 bases align to TRBD2. The CDR3 covers 14 residues. The germline gives CDR1 SEHNR, CDR2 FQNEAQ (reference sequence). The junction had 4 bases not matched to a gene; V was cut back by 1 base and J by 5 bases. The CDR3 loop reads CASSLGLAGHEQYF. The CDR3, as DNA: TGTGCCAGCAGCTTAGGTCTAGCGGGCCACGAGCAGTACTTC. Combining the CDR3 with reference TRBV7-9 and TRBJ2-7 gives the whole variable domain DTGVSQNPRHKITKRGQNVTFRCDPISEHNRLYWYRQTLGQGPEFLTYFQNEAQLEKSRLLSDRFSAERPKGSFSTLEIQRTEQGDSAMYLCASSLGLAGHEQYFGPGTRLTVT.

The V and J genes are TRBV29-1 and TRBJ2-5; 11 positions agree with TRBD1. Germline V CDR1 and CDR2: SQVTM, ANQGSEA. V shed 7 bases, J shed 4 bases, and the junction held 5 bases outside the gene matches. This CDR3 has 13 amino acids. The DNA of the CDR3 is TGCAGCGCGGACAGGGGGCACGGAGAGACCCAGTACTTC. Translation gives CSADRGHGETQYF.